Below, 26 T cell receptor beta chains from the same sample are listed, as sequenced in a study of blood T cells in healthy people across ages (dated by TCRdb to the mid-2010s). The library was obtained by 5' RACE. Sequenced on an Illumina HiSeq 2500. A second roughly 7 to 11 cycle PCR used a sample-barcoded 5' primer and a J-beta primer mix. The public sequencing data were trimmed at Q25 with fastp and processed into clonotypes with MiXCR by TCRdb, which kept only in-frame beta chains. Every CDR3 protein is listed once, alongside the most common genes and DNA of its rows. Recorded for this sample are 1.6 million or so distinct CDR3 sequences; approximately 32% of them occurred a single time. Jointly, the top ten make up about 11% of the sample. The sequencing sample was made of blood. These receptors were taken from a woman under 40 in good health.

This clonotype came up many times. The V and J genes are TRBV5-1 and TRBJ2-3; 10 bases fit TRBD2. J gave up 2 bases and V 4 bases, and 10 bases lay outside the gene matches. The CDR3 covers 17 residues. The germline V gene encodes CDR1 SGHRS and CDR2 YFSETQ. CDR3 loop: CASSPRTSGGVTDTQYF. The CDR3 DNA reads as TGCGCCAGCAGCCCCAGGACTAGCGGAGGGGTCACAGATACGCAGTATTTT.

The J gene is TRBJ1-1, the V gene TRBV4-1; D call uncertain. Germline lookup yields CDR1 MGHRA and CDR2 YSYEKL. V dropped 4 bases and J dropped 5 bases, with 17 bases sitting between them. The CDR3 is 15 amino acids. CDR3 bases: TGCGCCAGCAGCCTAACACTCAGTCAGGTTACTGAAGCTTTCTTT. Translated: CASSLTLSQVTEAFF.

In this sample, this clonotype turned up a few times. The V and J genes are TRBV7-8 and TRBJ2-1; D is perhaps TRBD1 or TRBD2 (6 bases each). This CDR3 region has 17 residues. Deletions cut 5 bases from V and 6 bases from J, with 23 bases between. Germline V lookup: CDR1 SGHVS, CDR2 FQNEAQ. In DNA form, the CDR3 reads TGTGCCAGCAGCGTATGGTCACTAGGGGGGATAGGCAATGAGCAGTTCTTC. Translated, it gives CASSVWSLGGIGNEQFF.

There are a few counts of this clonotype. The chain employs TRBV10-3 and TRBJ2-3; TRBD2 matches at 11 bases. The CDR3 totals 18 residues. Trimming cost V 3 bases and J 4 bases; bases outside gene matches: 12. From germline, CDR1 is ENHRY and CDR2 SYGVKD. CDR3 amino acids: CAISELAGGPQAADTQYF. For the CDR3, the DNA is TGTGCCATCAGTGAATTAGCGGGGGGGCCTCAGGCCGCAGATACGCAGTATTTT.

This clonotype was observed a few times. The V gene is TRBV29-1, the J gene TRBJ2-3, with D perhaps TRBD2 (6 bases). Germline CDR1 reads SQVTM; CDR2 reads ANQGSEA. Trimming cost V 6 bases and J 0 bases, with 13 bases left between them. The CDR3 consists of 14 residues. The CDR3 DNA reads as TGCAGCGTGCTAGCGCGCCTTAGCACAGATACGCAGTATTTT. Its translation is CSVLARLSTDTQYF.

This clonotype was seen a single time. One end of the junction is discordant with germline, which a read error may explain. The gene calls are TRBV4-2 and TRBJ2-7; 8 nucleotides align to TRBD1. CDR1 and CDR2 (germline): LGHNA, YNFKEQ. This CDR3 contains 15 residues. The CDR3 loop reads CACSPTPGQAYEQYF. The CDR3 bases are TGTGCCTGCAGCCCTACGCCGGGACAGGCCTACGAGCAGTACTTC.

This rearrangement joins TRBV28 to TRBJ2-7; 8 bases agree with TRBD1. Germline trimming cut 6 bases from V and 2 bases from J; bases unmatched to any gene: 3. CDR1 and CDR2 from the germline V gene are MDHEN and SYDVKM. The CDR3 spans 13 residues. This CDR3 is CASRRQGPYEQYF. CDR3 in DNA: TGTGCCAGCAGGCGACAGGGGCCCTACGAGCAGTACTTC.

V gene TRBV5-1 combines with J gene TRBJ2-5; TRBD2 is a possible D gene (6 bases). Germline V gives CDR1 SGHRS, CDR2 YFSETQ. This CDR3 spans 15 amino acids. V was trimmed by 1 base and J by 3 bases, leaving 13 bases between them. In DNA form, the CDR3 reads TGCGCCAGCAGCTTGCCGGGACTTAGTGAAGAGACCCAGTACTTC. Translating gives CASSLPGLSEETQYF.

This clonotype was detected only once. This chain connects TRBV20-1 to TRBJ2-1; 12 nucleotides line up with TRBD2. The CDR3 spans 15 residues. V lost 1 base and J lost 4; bases outside the gene matches: 2. Germline CDR1 is DFQATT and CDR2 is SNEGSKA (reference sequence). The CDR3 nucleotides are TGCAGTGCTAGAGTAACTAGCGGGGGGTACAATGAGCAGTTCTTC. Translating it yields CSARVTSGGYNEQFF.

This clonotype was detected a few times. This chain connects TRBV7-3 to TRBJ2-3, with D maybe TRBD1 (6 bases). V lost 2 bases and J 3 bases, leaving 12 bases between the germline ends. CDR1 is SGHTA and CDR2 is FQGTGA in the germline V gene. CDR3 length: 15 residues. For the CDR3, the DNA is TGTGCCAGCAGCTTACTTCAGGGGACGACAGATACGCAGTATTTT. Protein: CASSLLQGTTDTQYF.

V gene TRBV4-2 combines with J gene TRBJ1-2, with 9 bases aligning to TRBD1. Looked up from germline, CDR1 is LGHNA and CDR2 is YNFKEQ. Unmatched junction bases numbered 6, after V lost 3 bases and J lost 4 bases. This CDR3 has 15 amino acids. The CDR3 DNA reads as TGTGCCAGCAGCCACCGGGACAGGGAGGCCTATGGCTACACCTTC. Translating it yields CASSHRDREAYGYTF.

V gene TRBV29-1 combines with J gene TRBJ1-4; 9 bases map to TRBD1. The V segment lost 7 bases and the J segment 6 bases; nucleotides outside the gene matches: 6. Germline lookup yields CDR1 SQVTM and CDR2 ANQGSEA. The CDR3 spans 13 residues. The CDR3 coding sequence is TGCAGCGCGTCCGGGACAGGGTATGAAAAACTGTTTTTT. Translating it yields CSASGTGYEKLFF. Full variable domain (rest looked up from reference TRBV29-1 and TRBJ1-4): SAVISQKPSRDICQRGTSLTIQCQVDSQVTMMFWYRQQPGQSLTLIATANQGSEATYESGFVIDKFPISRPNLTFSTLTVSNMSPEDSSIYLCSASGTGYEKLFFGSGTQLSVL.

The chain is built from TRBV7-9 and TRBJ1-1; no reliable D call. CDR1 is SEHNR, CDR2 FQNEAQ, per germline (reference sequence). The CDR3 has 14 residues. The V gene lost 2 bases and the J gene lost 4 bases, with 11 bases spanning the gap. CDR3 nucleotides: TGTGCCAGCAGCTTACCGGGTGGAACCACTGAAGCTTTCTTT. Translating it yields CASSLPGGTTEAFF.

The V call is TRBV13, the J call TRBJ2-1; D remains unclear. V was shortened by 4 bases and J by 6 bases, with 13 bases between the two germline ends. CDR1 is PRHDT and CDR2 is FYEKMQ in the germline V gene (reference sequence). The CDR3 consists of 14 residues. CDR3 in amino acids: CASSSQRSANEQFF. CDR3 nucleotides: TGTGCCAGCAGCTCTCAACGGAGCGCCAATGAGCAGTTCTTC.

In this sample, this clonotype turned up a few times. This chain joins TRBV20-1 and TRBJ2-5, with a possible D match to TRBD1 (5 bases). Looked up from germline, CDR1 is DFQATT and CDR2 is SNEGSKA (reference sequence). The CDR3 has 14 amino acids. V shed 1 base and J shed 4 bases, with 13 bases lying between them. The CDR3 DNA is TGCAGTGCTAGAGCTATGGGGCTGAGAGAGACCCAGTACTTC. This sequence encodes CSARAMGLRETQYF.

This clonotype was recorded a few times. This rearrangement joins TRBV4-2 to TRBJ2-7; D is tentatively TRBD1 or TRBD2 (5 bases each). V gave up 2 bases and J gave up 2 bases, with 13 bases separating them. The CDR3 runs 15 residues. The V gene's germline CDR1 is LGHNA and CDR2 YNFKEQ. CDR3 sequence (DNA): TGTGCCAGCAGCCAACCCGGGACGCTCACCTACGAGCAGTACTTC. Protein: CASSQPGTLTYEQYF.

Remarks on this clonotype: The junction does not match germline at one end; this may be a read error. The chain uses TRBV27 and TRBJ2-7, with 14 bases matching TRBD2. This CDR3 comprises 16 residues. Germline lookup yields CDR1 MNHEY and CDR2 SMNVEV (reference sequence). Here the CDR3 reads CASSPGLAGGRYGQYF. The CDR3 nucleotides are TGCGCCAGCAGTCCTGGACTAGCGGGAGGACGCTACGGGCAGTACTTC.

V gene TRBV30 combines with J gene TRBJ2-3; 13 bases align to TRBD2. The CDR3 consists of 18 residues. The V segment lost 2 bases and the J segment 2 bases; nucleotides outside the gene matches: 10. CDR1 GTSNPN and CDR2 SVGIG come from the germline V gene (reference sequence). The CDR3 DNA sequence: TGTGCCTGGAGTTCCGGGACTAGCGGGATTTCCCCCACAGATACGCAGTATTTT. Encoded protein: CAWSSGTSGISPTDTQYF.

This clonotype was seen a handful of times. CDR3 DNA sequence: TGCAGCGTTTTTCCCCGGGAGAATCAAGAGACCCAGTACTTC. Protein: CSVFPRENQETQYF. J is TRBJ2-5 and V is TRBV29-1, with D perhaps TRBD2 (6 bases). V gave up 5 bases and J gave up 2 bases, with 15 bases separating them. This CDR3 has 14 amino acids. Per germline, CDR1 SQVTM and CDR2 ANQGSEA.

The chain has TRBV7-3 and TRBJ2-5; unclear D gene. The CDR3 runs to 14 residues. With 3 bases removed from V and 0 bases from J, the gap between germline ends came to 8 bases. The germline V gene has CDR1 SGHTA and CDR2 FQGTGA. The CDR3 nucleotides are TGTGCCAGCAGCTTTTTAGCTAACCAAGAGACCCAGTACTTC. Protein sequence: CASSFLANQETQYF.

This clonotype turned up a few times. This chain connects TRBV10-3 to TRBJ2-3; 10 bases line up with TRBD2. The CDR3 covers 18 residues. V was clipped by 5 bases and J by 0 bases; unmatched bases: 11. Germline V CDR1 and CDR2: ENHRY, SYGVKD. The CDR3, as DNA: TGTGCCATCAGTCAAGTGGGACTAGCGACTCCTAGCACAGATACGCAGTATTTT. Its translation is CAISQVGLATPSTDTQYF.

This clonotype has only a few counts. The rearrangement links TRBV20-1 to TRBJ2-1, with 7 bases aligning to TRBD1. With V trimmed by 6 bases and J by 2 bases, 19 bases remained unmatched. Germline V CDR1 and CDR2: DFQATT, SNEGSKA (reference sequence). The CDR3 is 18 residues long. CDR3 sequence: CSAPDYAGTENPYNEQFF. As DNA, the CDR3 is TGCAGTGCACCCGATTATGCCGGGACAGAGAATCCCTACAATGAGCAGTTCTTC.

This chain uses TRBV6-1 with TRBJ1-2; D is perhaps TRBD1 (5 bases). The CDR3 length is 13 residues. V was shortened by 4 bases and J by 6 bases, with 12 bases between the two germline ends. CDR1 is MNHNS and CDR2 is SASEGT in the germline V gene. Here the CDR3 reads CASSGQFRDGYTF. The CDR3 nucleotides read TGTGCCAGCAGTGGACAGTTTAGGGATGGCTACACCTTC.

The rearrangement links TRBV7-8 to TRBJ2-1, with a tentative D call TRBD1 (5 bases). Germline V lookup: CDR1 SGHVS, CDR2 FQNEAQ. The CDR3 is 13 amino acids. Trimming shortened V by 5 bases and J by 10 bases, and 15 bases separated the two germline ends. CDR3 nucleotides: TGTGCCAGCAGCGCACGACAGCTTCGGGAGCAGTTCTTC. Its protein is CASSARQLREQFF.

Regarding this clonotype: A junction end diverges from the germline sequence, so it may reflect a read error. V usage is TRBV18 and J usage is TRBJ2-1; 7 nucleotides agree with TRBD1. This CDR3 has 15 residues. CDR1 is KGHSH and CDR2 is LQKENI in the germline V gene. DNA for the CDR3: TGTGCCAGCTCCCCACAGGGGTTCATAGGCAATGAGCAGTTCTTC. The encoded protein is CASSPQGFIGNEQFF.

CDR3 nucleotide sequence: TGTGCCACCTCAGCTCTGCCCGCAGGGGATCGCTATGGCTACACCTTC. Translating gives CATSALPAGDRYGYTF. The J gene is TRBJ1-2, the V gene TRBV6-2 or TRBV6-3, with a weak D call TRBD1 (6 bases). The germline CDR1 and CDR2 sequences are MNHEY and SVGEGT. V dropped 10 bases and J dropped 4 bases, with 25 bases sitting between them. CDR3 length: 16 residues.